This T cell receptor (beta chain) was retrieved from a study of blood T cell repertoires in COVID-19. Across the whole study: COVID-19 samples from acute and convalescent phases originated in the United States, Italy and Spain. T cells, B-cell-depleted T cells, or PBMCs supplied cDNA or gDNA.

In the original workflow: Amplifying reference gene primers gave estimates of nucleated cell counts. The method was immunoSEQ multiplex PCR; TCRdb's version includes in-frame clones alone and lacks a portion of them. Clone size and the V and J calls come from that table; the DNA yielded D and trimming. The sample holds about 16,000 clones, 81% seen once. CDR1 and CDR2 from the germline V gene are MGHRA and YSYEKL. V lost 2 bases and J 2 bases, leaving 13 bases between the germline ends. This CDR3 is 16 amino acids long. The chain joins TRBV4-1 to TRBJ2-4; D perhaps matches TRBD2 (6 bases). The TCR originated in a man aged 60 to 69 with acute or convalescent COVID-19. Sequenced input: peripheral blood. The DNA of the CDR3 is TGCGCCAGCAGCCAAACTTCAGGAGGGACCAAAAACATTCAGTACTTC. It specifies CASSQTSGGTKNIQYF.